The entry below describes one T cell receptor beta chain. This CDR3 region has 17 residues. CDR1 is KGHSH, CDR2 LQKENI, per germline. Deletions cut 5 bases from V and 1 base from J, with 19 bases between. This record comes from a study of OX40 agonist ivuxolimab in advanced cancers. Study as a whole: Ivuxolimab doses were 0.01, 0.1, 0.3, 1.5, 3 or 10 mg/kg every 2 weeks.

Sequencing was performed with immunoSEQ multiplex PCR; in TCRdb, only in-frame clones are kept and a portion is missing. The table has over 40,000 clones, 70% to 90% seen once; the top ten hold around 1.5%. This TCR was sampled from an adult with an advanced solid tumor such as melanoma, head and neck, liver or kidney cancer. The material sequenced was CD4+ or CD8+ T cells sorted from blood, taken in a trial of the OX40 agonist ivuxolimab. J is TRBJ2-3 and V is TRBV18, with D hard to call. CDR3 amino acids: CASSSRAGPFGTDTQYF. As DNA, the CDR3 is TGTGCCAGCTCATCACGGGCCGGCCCATTTGGCACAGATACGCAGTATTTT.